This T cell receptor (beta chain) was profiled in a study of cytomegalovirus exposure and HLA in healthy donors. Regarding the study as a whole: Beyond CMV serostatus, there was no information to go on about immune exposure.

Trimming took 8 bases from V and 1 from J, leaving 14 bases between them. The V gene's germline CDR1 is MNHNS and CDR2 SASEGT. The CDR3 runs 15 residues. The PCR made use of 60 Vbeta and 13 Jbeta primers. Assay used: immunoSEQ multiplex PCR; TCRdb lists only in-frame clones, some missing. The data hold around 70,000 clones, with 60% to 65% observed a single time. Concerning this clone: What it binds is unknown.

This chain uses TRBV6-1 with TRBJ2-2; tentatively, D is TRBD1 (5 bases). The sample comprised PBMCs. The TCR sequence derives from a man aged 30 to 45 in good health and CMV-seronegative. The CDR3, as DNA: TGTGCCAGCGAGTACGGACAATTGAACACCGGGGAGCTGTTTTTT. It codes for CASEYGQLNTGELFF.